These 11 T cell receptor beta chains were all obtained from the same sample, sequenced in a study of human T cells and chemical hapten exposure. TCRdb independently ran MiXCR on the RACE reads; one entry per CDR3 protein. The sample carries 190,000 or so distinct CDR3 sequences, roughly 30% recorded once. Described time point: pre-sensitization, week 0. Treatment: therapeutic diphenylcyclopropenone sensitization with weekly scalp DPC. This material consisted of whole blood, taken in connection with sensitization to the hapten diphenylcyclopropenone (DPC). These receptors came from a woman in her twenties or thirties with alopecia areata. Some clones in this sample may be carry-over from other donors' samples.

The chain is built from TRBV12-3 or TRBV12-4 and TRBJ1-4; D is possibly TRBD1 (5 bases). V gave up 2 bases and J gave up 13 bases, with 11 bases separating them. The CDR3 runs 12 residues. The CDR3 spells CASSLKTARLFF. CDR3 coding DNA: TGTGCCAGCAGTTTAAAGACAGCGAGACTGTTTTTT.

The V and J genes are TRBV29-1 and TRBJ2-3, with D perhaps matching TRBD1 or TRBD2 (5 bases each). CDR1 and CDR2 from the germline V gene are SQVTM and ANQGSEA. V gave up 8 bases and J gave up 6 bases, with 24 bases separating them. The CDR3 is made up of 15 amino acids. The CDR3 spells CSTDGDELWADTQYF. The CDR3 coding sequence is TGCAGCACTGACGGGGACGAGCTTTGGGCGGATACGCAGTATTTT.

This clonotype has just a few counts. V gene TRBV7-2 combines with J gene TRBJ2-7; no definite D call. V dropped 2 bases and J dropped 6 bases, with 11 bases sitting between them. Germline loops: CDR1 SGHTA, CDR2 FQGNSA. CDR3 length: 13 amino acids. The DNA for the CDR3 is TGTGCCAGCAGCTTATCGGATGCCCGCGAGCAGTACTTC. It encodes CASSLSDAREQYF. Complete variable domain (other parts from reference TRBV7-2 and TRBJ2-7): GAGVSQSPSNKVTEKGKDVELRCDPISGHTALYWYRQSLGQGLEFLIYFQGNSAPDKSGLPSDRFSAERTGGSVSTLTIQRTQQEDSAVYLCASSLSDAREQYFGPGTRLTVT.

This clonotype was seen a few times. The genes are TRBV5-1 and TRBJ1-6; D is possibly TRBD1 (6 bases). This CDR3 has 15 residues. Trimming shortened V by 4 bases and J by 6 bases, and 14 bases separated the two germline ends. Germline CDR1 is SGHRS and CDR2 is YFSETQ. As DNA, the CDR3 is TGCGCCAGCAGCCCCTCGGGGGCTCTTAATTCACCCCTCCACTTT. Translating gives CASSPSGALNSPLHF.

The chain carries TRBV6-2 or TRBV6-3 and TRBJ2-1; TRBD2 matches at 8 bases. V gave up 5 bases and J gave up 2 bases; unmatched junction bases: 14. The CDR3 sequence is 18 residues long. CDR1 is MNHEY and CDR2 is SVGEGT in the germline V gene. The CDR3 region is CASSPPPFRAGAYNEQFF. CDR3 DNA: TGTGCCAGCAGTCCTCCCCCCTTTAGAGCGGGGGCCTACAATGAGCAGTTCTTC.

The V call is TRBV2, the J call TRBJ1-4; tentative D call: TRBD1 (5 bases). The germline CDR1 and CDR2 sequences are SNHLY and FYNNEI. This CDR3 is built from 15 residues. V shed 1 base and J shed 5 bases, with 11 bases lying between them. The CDR3 here is CASSEGGARNEKLFF. The CDR3 DNA reads as TGTGCCAGCAGTGAAGGCGGGGCCCGGAATGAAAAACTGTTTTTT. Complete variable domain (other parts from reference TRBV2 and TRBJ1-4): EPEVTQTPSHQVTQMGQEVILRCVPISNHLYFYWYRQILGQKVEFLVSFYNNEISEKSEIFDDQFSVERPDGSNFTLKIRSTKLEDSAMYFCASSEGGARNEKLFFGSGTQLSVL.

The chain employs TRBV28 and TRBJ1-1; D gene unclear. This CDR3 has 15 residues. The V gene lost 8 bases and the J gene lost 2 bases, with 18 bases spanning the gap. Germline values: CDR1 MDHEN, CDR2 SYDVKM. The CDR3 DNA reads TGTGCCAGCCTACCACATGCGGGAGTAAACACTGAAGCTTTCTTT. Its translation: CASLPHAGVNTEAFF.

This clonotype was detected only a few times. The V and J genes are TRBV10-3 and TRBJ2-7; D might be TRBD2 (7 bases). V was clipped by 2 bases and J by 5 bases, with 10 bases between them. Germline CDR1 and CDR2: ENHRY and SYGVKD. The CDR3 extends over 13 amino acids. The CDR3 region is CAISERGADEQYF. The CDR3 DNA reads TGTGCCATCAGTGAGCGGGGGGCCGACGAGCAGTACTTC.

The J gene is TRBJ1-2, the V gene TRBV30; possible D gene TRBD1, 5 bases. The length of the CDR3 is 15 residues. The V gene's germline CDR1 is GTSNPN and CDR2 SVGIG (reference sequence). Trimming took 0 bases from V and 2 from J, leaving 13 bases between them. The CDR3, as DNA: TGTGCCTGGAGTGTAGTTCGGGGCTTAAACTATGGCTACACCTTC. It codes for CAWSVVRGLNYGYTF.

The chain recombines TRBV7-2 with TRBJ1-6; maybe TRBD1 (5 bases). Trimming pared 4 bases from V and 14 bases from J, leaving 21 bases between. Per germline, CDR1 SGHTA and CDR2 FQGNSA. CDR3 length: 15 amino acids. The CDR3 DNA sequence: TGTGCCAGCAGCTCTCGGCAGGGACTCCCGGGGTCCCTCCACTTT. This translates into CASSSRQGLPGSLHF. Together with reference TRBV7-2 and TRBJ1-6, the CDR3 gives the full variable domain: GAGVSQSPSNKVTEKGKDVELRCDPISGHTALYWYRQSLGQGLEFLIYFQGNSAPDKSGLPSDRFSAERTGGSVSTLTIQRTQQEDSAVYLCASSSRQGLPGSLHFGNGTRLTVT.

In its sample, this clonotype was seen a few times. CDR3 DNA sequence: TGTGCCACCAGCAGAGATCAAGAAGGGGAGCAGTACTTC. Translated: CATSRDQEGEQYF. J is TRBJ2-7 and V is TRBV15, with D uncertain. Germline assignment: CDR1 LNHNV and CDR2 YYDKDF (reference sequence). Trimming cost V 0 bases and J 7 bases, with 10 bases left between them. This CDR3 spans 13 amino acids.